This TCR beta chain was identified in a study of Ad26.COV2.S vaccination and SARS-CoV-2 variants. The study's findings and limits: There was reportedly substantial breadth in spike-specific CD8+ and CD4+ T cell responses after vaccination. Overall T cell responses may have been underestimated by the analyses of TCR breadth and depth.

The assay was immunoSEQ multiplex PCR, and TCRdb's table has in-frame clones only and misses some. Among hundreds of thousands of clones listed, about 90% were seen once. About this clone: What it recognizes is unknown.

Between the trimmed V and J ends, which lost 4 bases and 0 bases, there was a span of 11 bases. The germline V gene encodes CDR1 SGHNT and CDR2 YYREEE (reference sequence). This CDR3 spans 15 amino acids. Treatment reported: roughly 18 received Ad26.COV2.S at low or high dose, single or two shots; about 5 received placebo; per-sample allocation not given. The study sampled participants on day 63 after the first vaccine or placebo injection. In the vaccine, an Ad26 vector expressed the SARS-CoV-2 spike of the Wuhan strain. This receptor was obtained from a person aged 18-60 years who received the Ad26.COV2.S COVID-19 vaccine or a placebo. V and J are TRBV5-4 and TRBJ2-1; D unresolved. The source material was peripheral blood, sampled in a trial of Ad26.COV2.S vaccine versus placebo. CDR3 region: CASSIPTGSYNEQFF. DNA for the CDR3: TGTGCCAGCAGCATACCGACGGGCTCCTACAATGAGCAGTTCTTC.